Given below is one T cell receptor beta chain in context. The antigen is unknown. It was with 60 Vbeta and 13 Jbeta primers that the PCR ran. Using immunoSEQ multiplex PCR, the repertoire was profiled, and TCRdb retains in-frame clones only, with some absent. Here the sample spans some 190,000 clones, around 75% being singletons. The source of the sample is a study of cytomegalovirus exposure and HLA in healthy donors. This CDR3 has 16 amino acids. V was shortened by 1 base and J by 0 bases, with 9 bases between the two germline ends. Germline assignment: CDR1 MNHEY and CDR2 SVGAGI. Those who donated were healthy bone marrow donors. Study-wide results and limits: Later work found most CMV-associated TCR beta chains apparently HLA-restricted. As was reported, the HLA-A and HLA-B alleles of most subjects were accurately predicted from TCR beta sequences.

This sequence joins TRBV6-5 and TRBJ2-2; D is possibly TRBD2 (6 bases). What was sequenced was PBMCs. The TCR comes from a woman in her forties or fifties in good health and CMV-seronegative. The CDR3 reads CASSYFGGSNTGELFF. CDR3 nucleotides: TGTGCCAGCAGTTACTTCGGGGGATCGAACACCGGGGAGCTGTTTTTT.